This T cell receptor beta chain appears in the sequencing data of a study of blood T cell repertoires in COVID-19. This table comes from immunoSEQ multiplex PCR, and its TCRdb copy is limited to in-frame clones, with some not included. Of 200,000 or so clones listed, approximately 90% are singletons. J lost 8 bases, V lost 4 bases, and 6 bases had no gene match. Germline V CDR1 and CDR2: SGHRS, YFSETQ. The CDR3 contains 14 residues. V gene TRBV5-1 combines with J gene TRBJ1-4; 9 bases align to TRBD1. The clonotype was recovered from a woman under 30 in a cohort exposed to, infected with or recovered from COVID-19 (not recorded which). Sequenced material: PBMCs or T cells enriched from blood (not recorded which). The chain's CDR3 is CASSPGQGDEKLFF. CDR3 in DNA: TGCGCCAGCAGCCCGGGACAGGGAGACGAAAAACTGTTTTTT. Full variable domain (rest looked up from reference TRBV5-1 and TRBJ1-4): KAGVTQTPRYLIKTRGQQVTLSCSPISGHRSVSWYQQTPGQGLQFLFEYFSETQRNKGNFPGRFSGRQFSNSRSEMNVSTLELGDSALYLCASSPGQGDEKLFFGSGTQLSVL.